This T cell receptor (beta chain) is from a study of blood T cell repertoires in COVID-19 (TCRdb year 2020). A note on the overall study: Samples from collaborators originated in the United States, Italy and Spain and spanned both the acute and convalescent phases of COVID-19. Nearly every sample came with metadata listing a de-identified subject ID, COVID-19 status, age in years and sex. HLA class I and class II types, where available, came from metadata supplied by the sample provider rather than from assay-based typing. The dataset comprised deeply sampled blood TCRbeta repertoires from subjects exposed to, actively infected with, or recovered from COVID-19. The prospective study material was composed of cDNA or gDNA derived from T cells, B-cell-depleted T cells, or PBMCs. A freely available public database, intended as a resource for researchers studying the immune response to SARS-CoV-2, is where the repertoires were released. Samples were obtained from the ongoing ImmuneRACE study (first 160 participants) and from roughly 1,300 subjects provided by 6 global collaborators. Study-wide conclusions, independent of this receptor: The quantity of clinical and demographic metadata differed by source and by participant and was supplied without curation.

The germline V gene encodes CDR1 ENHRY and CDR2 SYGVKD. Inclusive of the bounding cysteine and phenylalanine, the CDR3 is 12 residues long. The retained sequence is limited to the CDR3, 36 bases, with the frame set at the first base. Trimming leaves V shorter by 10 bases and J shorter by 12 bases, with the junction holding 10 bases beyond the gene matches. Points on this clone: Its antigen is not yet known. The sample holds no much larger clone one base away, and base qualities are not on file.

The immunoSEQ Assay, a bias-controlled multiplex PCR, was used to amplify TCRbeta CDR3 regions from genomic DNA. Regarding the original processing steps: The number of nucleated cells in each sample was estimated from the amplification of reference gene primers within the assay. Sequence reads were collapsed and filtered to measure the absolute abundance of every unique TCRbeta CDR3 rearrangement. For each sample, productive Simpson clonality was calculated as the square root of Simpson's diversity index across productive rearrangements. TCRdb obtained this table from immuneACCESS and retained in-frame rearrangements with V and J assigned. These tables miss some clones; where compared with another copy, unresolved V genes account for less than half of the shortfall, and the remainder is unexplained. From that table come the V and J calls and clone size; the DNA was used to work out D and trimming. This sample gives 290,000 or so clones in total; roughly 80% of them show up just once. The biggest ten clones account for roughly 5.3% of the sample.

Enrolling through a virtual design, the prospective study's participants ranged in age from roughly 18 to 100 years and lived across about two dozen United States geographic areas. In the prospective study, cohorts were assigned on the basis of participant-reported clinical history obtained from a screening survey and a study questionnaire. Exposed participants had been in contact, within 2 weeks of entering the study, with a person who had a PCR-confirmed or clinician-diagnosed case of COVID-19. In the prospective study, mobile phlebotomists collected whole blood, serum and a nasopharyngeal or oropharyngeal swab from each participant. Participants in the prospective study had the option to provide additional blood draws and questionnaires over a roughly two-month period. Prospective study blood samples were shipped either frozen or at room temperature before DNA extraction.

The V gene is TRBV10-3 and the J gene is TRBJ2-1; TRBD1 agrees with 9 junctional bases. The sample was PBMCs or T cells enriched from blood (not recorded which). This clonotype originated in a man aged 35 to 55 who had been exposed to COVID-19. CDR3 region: CATAGQGPSQFF. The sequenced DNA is TGTGCCACCGCGGGACAGGGACCTTCGCAGTTCTTC.